These 9 T cell receptor beta chains were all obtained from the same sample, sequenced in a study of blood T cell repertoires in COVID-19. TCRdb's copy holds only in-frame clones and misses some; the assay was immunoSEQ multiplex PCR. This table holds roughly 380,000 clones, 81% found once. The specimen was peripheral blood. The receptors stem from a human donor with acute or convalescent COVID-19. The donor label of this sample is uncertain.

This chain links TRBV6-5 with TRBJ1-1; no definite D call. The ends were cut back, 2 bases at V and 5 bases at J, with 9 bases in the middle. The germline CDR1 and CDR2 sequences are MNHEY and SVGAGI. The CDR3 extends over 13 amino acids. The CDR3 reads CASSYGRRTEAFF. CDR3 in DNA: TGTGCCAGCAGTTACGGGAGGAGAACTGAAGCTTTCTTT.

This chain uses TRBV19 with TRBJ2-3; D is perhaps TRBD1 (5 bases). V gave up 4 bases and J gave up 3 bases, with 8 bases separating them. The CDR3 covers 13 residues. Germline CDR1 LNHDA, CDR2 SQIVND (reference sequence). This chain's CDR3 is CASSRQGTDTQYF. The CDR3 DNA reads as TGTGCCAGTAGTAGGCAGGGAACAGATACGCAGTATTTT.

This clone has only a few counts. The V call is TRBV4-2, the J call TRBJ2-7; 15 bases align to TRBD2. Per germline, CDR1 LGHNA and CDR2 YNFKEQ. This CDR3 has 18 amino acids. After removal of 2 bases from V and 3 bases from J, the junction contained 8 bases not matched to a gene. The DNA of the CDR3 is TGTGCCAGCAGCCAACTGGCCGGGACTAGCGGGGGGCTCTACGAGCAGTACTTC. Protein: CASSQLAGTSGGLYEQYF.

The chain couples TRBV2 to TRBJ2-1; D is possibly TRBD2 (7 bases). There are 14 residues in the CDR3. Germline V gene data show CDR1 as SNHLY and CDR2 as FYNNEI. The V gene lost 8 bases and the J gene lost 4 bases, with 15 bases spanning the gap. The CDR3 sequence: CASSLRGLYNEQFF. The CDR3 region has the DNA TGTGCCAGCTCGCTGCGGGGGCTGTACAATGAGCAGTTCTTC.

The chain couples TRBV30 to TRBJ2-5; tentative D call: TRBD2 (6 bases). CDR1 is GTSNPN, CDR2 SVGIG, per germline (reference sequence). Trimming took 1 base from V and 0 from J, leaving 6 bases between them. This CDR3 spans 13 amino acids. The CDR3 region is CAWSAGDQETQYF. Written as DNA, the CDR3 is TGTGCCTGGAGTGCGGGGGACCAAGAGACCCAGTACTTC.

J is TRBJ2-1 and V is TRBV2; no definite D call. The CDR3 spans 11 residues. The V end was cut by 5 bases, the J end by 4 bases, with 3 bases between. The germline CDR1 and CDR2 sequences are SNHLY and FYNNEI. The CDR3 is CASSLYNEQFF. CDR3 sequence (DNA): TGTGCCAGCAGTTTATACAATGAGCAGTTCTTC.

The V call is TRBV7-9, the J call TRBJ1-2; 7 bases are shared with TRBD1. Unmatched junction bases numbered 9, after V lost 5 bases and J lost 0 bases. This CDR3 has 16 residues. In germline, CDR1 is SEHNR, CDR2 FQNEAQ (reference sequence). CDR3 loop: CASSAQGQIANYGYTF. The CDR3 DNA sequence: TGTGCCAGCAGCGCCCAGGGACAGATAGCTAACTATGGCTACACCTTC.

J is TRBJ2-1 and V is TRBV29-1; TRBD2 matches 11 bases. The CDR3 runs to 18 residues. Losses at the gene ends were 5 bases for V and 6 bases for J; bases not matched to a gene: 18. Germline CDR1 and CDR2: SQVTM and ANQGSEA. CDR3 protein: CSVLNALRSGRAFNEQFF. CDR3 nucleotides: TGCAGCGTTCTCAACGCACTCCGTAGCGGGAGGGCCTTCAATGAGCAGTTCTTC.

The CDR3 DNA reads TGTGCCAGCAGTGAACTTGGGGGGAGCTCCTACGAGCAGTACTTC. Protein product: CASSELGGSSYEQYF. The chain carries TRBV2 and TRBJ2-7; TRBD2 is a possible D gene (6 bases). Germline CDR1 reads SNHLY; CDR2 reads FYNNEI. V shed 2 bases and J shed 0 bases, with 11 bases lying between them. The CDR3 runs to 15 residues.